This T cell receptor (beta chain) was sequenced during a study of shared clonotypes between healthy human individuals. Notes on the study in general: Tissue TCR repertoires likely differ from these blood-only repertoires.

Genomic DNA belonging to each subset was distributed in equal measure over several immunoSEQ plates. Data came from immunoSEQ multiplex PCR; TCRdb stores just in-frame clones and leaves some out. Of around 440,000 clones listed, over 60% were seen once; the top ten hold 12%. Per germline, CDR1 SEHNR and CDR2 FQNEAQ (reference sequence). This CDR3 region has 12 residues. V was clipped by 3 bases and J by 3 bases, with 6 bases between them. Free of recent acute infections or vaccinations, the donors were healthy HIV-negative adults. Details on this clone: Its antigen is unknown. Other DNA variants within this sample encode the same CDR3.

Sequenced: PBMCs. J is TRBJ2-7 and V is TRBV7-9, with unresolved D. This TCR came from a middle-aged woman in good health. Some clones in this sample may be carry-over from other donors' samples. The CDR3 sequence: CASSLGRYEQYF. The CDR3 nucleotides are TGTGCCAGCAGCTTGGGCCGCTACGAGCAGTACTTC.